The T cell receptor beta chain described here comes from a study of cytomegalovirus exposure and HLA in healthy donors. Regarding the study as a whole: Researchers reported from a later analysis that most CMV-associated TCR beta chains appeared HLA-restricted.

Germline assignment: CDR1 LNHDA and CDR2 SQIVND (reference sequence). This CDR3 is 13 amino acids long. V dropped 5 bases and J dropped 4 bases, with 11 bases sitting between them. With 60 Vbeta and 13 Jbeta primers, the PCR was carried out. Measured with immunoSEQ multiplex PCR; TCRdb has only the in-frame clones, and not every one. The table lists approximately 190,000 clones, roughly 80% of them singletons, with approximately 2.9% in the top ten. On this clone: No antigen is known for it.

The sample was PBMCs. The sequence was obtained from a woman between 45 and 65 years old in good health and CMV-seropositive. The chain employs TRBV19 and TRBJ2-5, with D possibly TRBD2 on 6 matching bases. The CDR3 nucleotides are TGTGCCAGTAGTCCGCGGGGAGGAGAGACCCAGTACTTC. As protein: CASSPRGGETQYF.